This TCR beta chain was sequenced in a study of cytomegalovirus exposure and HLA in healthy donors listed by TCRdb under 2017. About the investigation overall: In an earlier analysis of under 600 of the donors, less than 350 Gb of sequence data and 95 million to 130 million unique TCR beta sequences from 150 million to 200 million T cells were reported. An early release that covered about 640 HLA-typed donors contained approximately 300 gigabases of sequencing data and 80 million or so unique TCR sequences. Of the 300 to 450 genotyped donors, about 84% fell in the genetic ancestry cluster associated with self-reported Caucasian donors. The study aimed to test whether signatures of past pathogen exposure could be identified by cataloging public T cell receptors. Using immunosequencing, the study profiled T cell repertoires from around 670 subjects and related those repertoires to cytomegalovirus serostatus. In addition to the first cohort of several hundred subjects, a separate validation cohort of 120 different subjects was used. The study combined high-throughput TCR immunosequencing, statistical association of individual TCRs with disease status, and machine learning to predict cytomegalovirus infection status. A later analysis re-analyzed previously published TCR beta repertoires from roughly 630 donors and added high-resolution HLA genotyping to study TCR occurrence patterns. Rather than using new phenotypic data, the later analysis identified candidate immune exposures from TCR beta sequences and from how often those sequences occurred across donors. An earlier analysis of 587 of the donors used high-throughput TCR beta sequencing to judge whether each TCR beta V gene segment behaved as functional or pseudogenic. Donor age, sex, ethnicity and CMV serostatus were compiled alongside the repertoire data. In a later genetic analysis, genome-wide SNP genotypes for about three fifths of the roughly 670 donors were used, and that subset was treated as a discovery cohort. All discovery cohort repertoires had been generated on a single sequencing platform. HLA typing included class I and class II loci at four-digit resolution. The number of typed donors differed by locus: about 620-630 for A, B, C, DRB1 and DQB1; 500 to 550 for DQA1; 606 for DPA1; and 450 to 480 for DPB1. Five DR-DQ haplotypes were handled as single units for association and clustering because linkage in the cohort was strong. Among some 400 genotyped donors of the cohort, an average of approximately 240,000 unique TCR beta nucleotide sequences were sequenced per donor, roughly 20% of them non-productive.

Summary of the overall study and its limitations: An association between a missense DCLRE1C variant and V-gene and J-gene trimming of TCR beta chains was found in a later genetic analysis and replicated in an independent cohort. According to a later analysis, TCR association rates differed among HLA loci, with DRB1 alleles showing the most associated TCRs and HLA-C alleles showing the fewest. Several of the top co-occurrence clusters appeared to be linked to parvovirus B19, influenza, CMV and Epstein-Barr virus, according to a later analysis. The authors suggested that the approach could potentially be generalized to other disease states and immunological phenotypes. In a later analysis, HLA-associated TCR beta chains were found to be more clonally expanded and to have lower generation probabilities than equally common non-associated chains. While some public TCRs were present in many individuals, most TCR sequences turned up only very rarely across donors. A later analysis found that most CMV-associated TCR beta chains appeared HLA-restricted, with HLA associations seemingly driven largely by CMV exposure. Only TCR beta chains were sequenced in this cohort, and the absence of alpha or paired-chain data limited detectable features. The sequencing pipeline was judged likely to have produced a cluster of highly shared sequence variants as a technical artifact. When HLA alleles, especially DR and DQ, strongly co-occurred, attributing TCR associations to individual alleles was difficult. For the cohort, immune exposure information was limited to CMV serostatus. A further reported finding was that TCR beta sequences accurately predicted the HLA-A and HLA-B alleles for most subjects in the first cohort. Because some donors lacked HLA typing at each locus, the association tests relied only on the typed subset. A later genetic analysis reported fewer N-insertions in productive TCRs among donors in an Asian-associated ancestry cluster than the 666-donor mean. In an earlier analysis of approximately 590 of the donors, most TCR beta V segments were observed in productive rearrangements about 87% or about 30% of the time, broadly matching IMGT annotations. In the study, around 150 TCR beta chains were listed as associated with cytomegalovirus. The classifier was reported to diagnose cytomegalovirus status with high specificity and sensitivity in both the original and validation cohorts. In vitro tests confirmed that a few of the cytomegalovirus-associated TCR beta chains recognize cytomegalovirus antigens. Specific HLA alleles were associated with 15,000 to 20,000 TCR beta sequences at a false discovery rate of 0.05 in a later analysis. Correlated functional status among segregating V segments might reflect linkage disequilibrium, but an unknown experimental factor could not be ruled out. The presence/absence analyses assumed that sequencing depth was roughly uniform across donors, and that assumption may not be true. Some IMGT-functional V segments, including TRBV6-2 and TRBV6-3, could not be told apart with the 87-base-pair reads, so those segments were excluded. About 17 rarely observed V segments, including chromosome 9 orphons, were excluded from the earlier analysis of almost 600 of the donors because counts were too low.

The protocol used for the library was the immunoSEQ multiplex PCR assay. A mixture of 60 forward primers for TCR Vbeta segments and 13 reverse primers for TCR Jbeta segments was used in the multiplex PCR. The CDR3 region of rearranged TCR beta genes was amplified from genomic DNA with a multiplex PCR assay. On the Illumina HiSeq System, the amplified TCR beta libraries were sequenced as 87-base-pair reads. For the original study's pipeline: Across the roughly 700 repertoires, a later analysis counted around 80 million unique TCR beta chains, roughly 11 million of which were shared by at least two donors. Raw reads were error-corrected and collapsed into unique sequences with a nearest-neighbor algorithm that merged closely related sequences to remove PCR and sequencing errors. CDR3 sequences were aligned to IMGT reference sequences to assign V, D and J gene segments. Each retained sequence needed at least a six-nucleotide match to both a V gene segment and a J gene segment. A rearrangement was called productive if the CDR3 had no stop codons and remained in frame with V and J, and every other rearrangement was called non-productive. Following IMGT convention, CDR3 was defined as the stretch from the second conserved V-encoded cysteine to the conserved J-encoded phenylalanine. The earlier analysis of about 530 of the donors excluded any sequence lacking an unambiguous match to a single V gene segment. In an earlier analysis of several hundred of the donors, V segments were called functional above 56.7% productive rearrangements and were called segregating when the between-donor standard deviation exceeded 5%. A statistical classification framework was built for diagnosing cytomegalovirus status from the catalog of TCR beta chain sequences. A later analysis assigned V and J genes by comparing TCR nucleotide sequences with IMGT/GENE-DB human TR gene sequences. In a later analysis, CDR3 sequences and most-parsimonious VDJ recombination scenarios were assigned using the TCRdist pipeline. In a later analysis, every TCR beta chain was defined by the combination of its CDR3 amino acid sequence and its V-gene family, and reads without a unique V-gene family were dropped. In a later analysis, 450 to 600 highly shared, low-generation-probability nucleotide sequences were removed to address suspected cross-contamination and a sequencing artifact. In a later analysis, a clonal expansion index for each public chain was calculated from normalized within-repertoire ranks of inferred template counts. A later analysis computed generation probabilities with a VDJ recombination model fitted to out-of-frame rearrangements, and checked the results against IGoR. In a later analysis, hypergeometric tests were used to score TCR-TCR, TCR-HLA and TCR-CMV co-occurrence, with a repertoire-size bias correction applied to TCR pairs. To estimate false discovery rates, a later analysis permuted the HLA or CMV assignments 20 times. In a later analysis, co-occurring TCRs were grouped using DBSCAN, with TCRdist sequence similarity added in when clustering inside HLA-allele-positive subsets. For co-occurrence clustering, repertoires with fewer than 30,000 or more than 120,000 public chains were excluded, along with several repertoires with anomalous nucleotide sharing. Not all clones reach the TCRdb copy of this immuneACCESS table, which keeps in-frame sequences only. Checked studies attribute under half of the gap to unresolved V genes and leave the rest unexplained. V, J and clone size are taken as reported in that table, and D and trimming were inferred from the DNA itself. A total of more than 140,000 clones appear in this sample, 60% to 80% of them only once. The top ten clonotypes cover under 0.8% of the sample.

The cohort consisted of approximately 690 healthy bone marrow donors. All cohort members were sampled while nominally healthy, although unrecorded immune exposures were likely present. The donor was CMV seronegative and was included in the group of 352 seronegative cohort members. Every donor gave a peripheral blood sample, and the peripheral blood mononuclear cells from that sample were used for TCR beta sequencing. The Qiagen DNeasy Blood Extraction Kit was used to extract genomic DNA from the blood cell samples. From a lookup of the germline V gene, CDR1 and CDR2 are SGHAT and FQNNGV. The CDR3, from cysteine to phenylalanine, totals 14 residues. Only the CDR3 portion is preserved as DNA: 42 bases, with reading frame beginning at the first base. Clipping removes 3 bases from V and 9 bases from J, with 6 as the unmatched junction base count. For this clone: The antigen it binds to is not known. Qualities for individual bases were not recorded, and no much larger clone is one base off.

The chain was built from TRBV11-2 and TRBJ2-3; TRBD2 agrees with 10 junctional bases. The sequence was collected from a male donor in good health and CMV-seronegative. Source material: PBMCs. The CDR3: CASSFSGRADTQYF. In nucleotides, the sequence is TGTGCCAGCAGCTTCAGCGGGAGGGCCGACACGCAGTATTTT.